The rows below give T cell receptor beta chains drawn from one sample of a study of blood T cells in healthy people across ages. TCRdb re-derived calls from the 5' RACE reads in MiXCR, one entry per CDR3 protein. This sample has 600,000 or so distinct CDR3 sequences; 45% to 55% occur once, and the top ten carry around 23%. Sequencing used blood. These receptors were collected from an elderly man in good health. Each CDR3 is given without its conserved first and last residue. A D gene is named only where the DNA matches it firmly.

V: TRBV20-1; D: NA; CDR3: SARPTPSCEQY
V: TRBV11-2; D: TRBD1; CDR3: ASSSYDRGGTEAF
V: TRBV27; D: NA; CDR3: ASSWGGGGAYEQY
V: TRBV2; D: NA; CDR3: ASSEYRLNTGELF
V: TRBV20-1; D: NA; CDR3: SARAGSYNSPLH
V: TRBV6-6; D: TRBD1; CDR3: ASSYAGGKGSPLH
V: TRBV11-2; D: TRBD2; CDR3: ASSSPLAGVYNEQF
V: TRBV12-3/TRBV12-4; D: TRBD2; CDR3: ASSLVAGDLETQY
V: TRBV20-1; D: NA; CDR3: SARDWGHLEETQY
V: TRBV7-3; D: NA; CDR3: ASSIIGSSSDTQY
V: TRBV4-3; D: NA; CDR3: ASSQDLLARGEQF
V: TRBV12-3/TRBV12-4; D: TRBD1; CDR3: ASIWGQPLTDTQY
V: TRBV18; D: NA; CDR3: ASSPIGVNEKLF
V: TRBV20-1; D: NA; CDR3: SATVPPYNEQF
V: TRBV20-1; D: NA; CDR3: SARPGTLNEKLF
V: TRBV7-9; D: TRBD1; CDR3: ASSFQGGIGSPLH
V: TRBV12-3/TRBV12-4; D: TRBD2; CDR3: ASSFASGVQF
V: TRBV20-1; D: TRBD1; CDR3: SARDAGTGGYEQY
V: TRBV28; D: NA; CDR3: ASTAGGRKLSYGYT
V: TRBV20-1; D: TRBD2; CDR3: SARYLAGSSETQY
V: TRBV12-3/TRBV12-4; D: NA; CDR3: ATRGRGWKEFPLGYT
V: TRBV7-2; D: TRBD1; CDR3: ASRQMPGQGEAF
V: TRBV10-2; D: TRBD2; CDR3: ASRGLVAADTQY
V: TRBV6-2/TRBV6-3; D: NA; CDR3: ASSTSDTGPSATDTQY
V: TRBV7-9; D: TRBD1; CDR3: ASSPDWDRGVNFYGYT
V: TRBV12-3/TRBV12-4; D: NA; CDR3: ASSFGGTSYEQY
V: TRBV12-3/TRBV12-4; D: NA; CDR3: ASSSLAGAEQY
V: TRBV20-1; D: NA; CDR3: SASPRVNTGELF
V: TRBV6-2/TRBV6-3; D: NA; CDR3: ASRRTGFGYT
V: TRBV7-9; D: TRBD2; CDR3: ASSPRTSGGIDTQY
V: TRBV15; D: NA; CDR3: ATSPTRYANEKLF
V: TRBV29-1; D: NA; CDR3: SVDQGTDTQY
V: TRBV12-3/TRBV12-4; D: TRBD1; CDR3: ASSPSDRGLGNEQF
V: TRBV11-2; D: NA; CDR3: ASSSVGATGELF
V: TRBV28; D: TRBD2; CDR3: ASRISLAGDYEQY
V: TRBV12-3/TRBV12-4; D: NA; CDR3: ASRPAGYGYT
V: TRBV5-1; D: TRBD2; CDR3: ASSGGLAGHEQF
V: TRBV7-9; D: TRBD2; CDR3: ASSFLAGDGEQY
V: TRBV27; D: TRBD1; CDR3: ASSWGQGSQETQY
V: TRBV7-9; D: NA; CDR3: ASSSQGGAGLNTGELF
V: TRBV20-1; D: TRBD2; CDR3: SAGLGSSGTSSYNEQF
V: TRBV6-2/TRBV6-3; D: TRBD2; CDR3: ASTPGTVTSGGPYNEQF
V: TRBV9; D: TRBD1; CDR3: ASSVRQGEAYEQY
V: TRBV2; D: NA; CDR3: ASTPGYNEQF
V: TRBV29-1; D: TRBD2; CDR3: SVEGATSGRDEQF
V: TRBV15; D: NA; CDR3: ATSRDSIEHNEQF
V: TRBV4-3; D: NA; CDR3: ASREDEGDTEAF
V: TRBV6-6; D: NA; CDR3: ASSANGIYGYT
V: TRBV11-2; D: TRBD2; CDR3: ASSPNLGGSTDTQY
V: TRBV15; D: NA; CDR3: ATSRDGGLGTDTPY
V: TRBV7-3; D: NA; CDR3: ASSLPEGELF
V: TRBV18; D: TRBD2; CDR3: ASSSQRGGMDEQF